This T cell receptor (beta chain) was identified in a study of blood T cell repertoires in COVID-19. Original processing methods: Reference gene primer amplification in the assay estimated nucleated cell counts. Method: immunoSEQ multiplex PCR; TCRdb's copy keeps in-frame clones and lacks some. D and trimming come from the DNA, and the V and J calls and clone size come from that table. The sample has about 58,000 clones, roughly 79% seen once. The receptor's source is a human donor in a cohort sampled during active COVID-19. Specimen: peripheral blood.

CDR3 region: CASSQGTLRNTIYF. DNA for the CDR3: TGTGCCAGCAGCCAAGGGACTTTGCGAAACACCATATATTTT. V usage is TRBV3-1 (or the pseudogene TRBV3-2) and J usage is TRBJ1-3; D ambiguous. The CDR3 contains 14 residues. Germline V gives CDR1 LGHDT, CDR2 YNNKEL (reference sequence). The V end was cut by 1 base, the J end by 5 bases, with 9 bases between.